The clone carrying this T cell receptor (beta chain) has just one count. These data are taken from a study of blood T cell repertoires in COVID-19. Whole-study context: Acute-phase and convalescent COVID-19 samples originated in the United States, Italy and Spain. Sources were T cells, B-cell-depleted T cells, or PBMCs; the material itself was cDNA or gDNA.

Per the authors' pipeline: Reference gene primer amplification yielded estimated nucleated cell counts. Libraries were prepared by immunoSEQ multiplex PCR; TCRdb keeps only in-frame clonotypes and omits some of them. The DNA gave D and trimming, while V, J and clone size come from that table. Among around 100,000 clones listed, 87% were seen once. Germline V lookup: CDR1 LGHDT, CDR2 YNNKEL (reference sequence). Trimming removed 0 bases at V and 2 bases at J, with 13 bases between. This CDR3 has 17 amino acids. J is TRBJ2-2 and V is TRBV3-1 (or the pseudogene TRBV3-2); TRBD2 is a possible D gene (5 bases). The sample consisted of peripheral blood. The clonotype was recovered from a human donor with acute or convalescent COVID-19. The donor label of this sample is uncertain. The CDR3 bases are TGTGCCAGCAGCCAAGAACTAGGATCGCTTAACACCGGGGAGCTGTTTTTT. It translates to CASSQELGSLNTGELFF.